This T cell receptor beta chain comes out of a study of cytomegalovirus exposure and HLA in healthy donors. Concerning this clone itself: Antigen unknown.

A multiplex PCR was run with 60 Vbeta primers and 13 Jbeta primers. Sequencing was performed with immunoSEQ multiplex PCR; in TCRdb, only in-frame clones are kept and a portion is missing. Seen here are fewer than 250,000 clones, roughly 81% observed once, and the top ten hold 2.5% to 4%. Study-wide points: Using the classifier, cytomegalovirus status was reportedly diagnosed with high specificity and sensitivity.

Sequencing was done on a sample of PBMCs. The clonotype comes from a young woman in good health and CMV-seropositive.

The CDR3 sequence: CASSLDGQGLGILNTEAFF. DNA of the CDR3: TGTGCCAGCAGCTTAGACGGACAGGGGCTTGGCATCCTGAACACTGAAGCTTTCTTT. The rearrangement links TRBV11-2 to TRBJ1-1, with 9 bases fitting TRBD1. The CDR3 has 19 residues. The V gene end was trimmed by 0 bases and the J gene end by 0 bases; junction bases not matched to a gene: 11. The germline V gene encodes CDR1 SGHAT and CDR2 FQNNGV.